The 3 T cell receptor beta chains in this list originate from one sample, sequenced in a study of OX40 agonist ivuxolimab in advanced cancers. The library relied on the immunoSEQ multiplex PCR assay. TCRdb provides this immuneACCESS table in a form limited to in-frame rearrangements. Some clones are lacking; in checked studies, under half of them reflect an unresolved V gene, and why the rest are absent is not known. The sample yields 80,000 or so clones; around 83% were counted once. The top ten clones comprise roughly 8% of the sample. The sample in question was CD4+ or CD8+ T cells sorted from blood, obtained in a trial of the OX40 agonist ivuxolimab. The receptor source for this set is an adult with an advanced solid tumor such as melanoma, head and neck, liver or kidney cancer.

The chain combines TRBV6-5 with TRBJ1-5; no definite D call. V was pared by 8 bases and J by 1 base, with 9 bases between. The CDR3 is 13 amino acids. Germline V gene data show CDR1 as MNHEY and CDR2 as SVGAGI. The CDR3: CASAMSSNQPQHF. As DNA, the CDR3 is TGTGCCAGCGCTATGTCCAGCAATCAGCCCCAGCATTTT.

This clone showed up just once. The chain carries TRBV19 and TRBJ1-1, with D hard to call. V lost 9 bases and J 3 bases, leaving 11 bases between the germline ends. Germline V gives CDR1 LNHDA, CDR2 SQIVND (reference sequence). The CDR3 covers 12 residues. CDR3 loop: CASSRRDTEAFF. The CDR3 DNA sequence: TGTGCCAGCTCAAGGAGGGACACTGAAGCTTTCTTT.

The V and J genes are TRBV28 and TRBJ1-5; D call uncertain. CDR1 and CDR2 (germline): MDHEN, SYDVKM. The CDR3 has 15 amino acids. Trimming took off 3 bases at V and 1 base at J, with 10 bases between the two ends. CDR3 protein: CASSFRLGSNQPQHF. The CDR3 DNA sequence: TGTGCCAGCAGTTTTCGGTTAGGCAGCAATCAGCCCCAGCATTTT.